This section outlines one T cell receptor (beta chain) sequence together with its context. Per germline, CDR1 SGHVS and CDR2 FQNEAQ. Trimming cost V 3 bases and J 6 bases, with 24 bases left between them. The CDR3 spans 17 residues. Clones were read by immunoSEQ multiplex PCR, and TCRdb kept only the in-frame ones, dropping some. This table holds some 150,000 clones, around 83% found once. The data were taken from a study of blood T cell repertoires in COVID-19. What was sequenced was peripheral blood. The TCR sequence derives from a woman older than 75 with acute or convalescent COVID-19. The rearrangement links TRBV7-8 to TRBJ2-7; the D is unclear. The CDR3 reads CASSFFYSGLGFGEQYF. CDR3 in DNA: TGTGCCAGCAGCTTCTTTTATAGTGGCCTAGGATTCGGCGAGCAGTACTTC.